This T cell receptor (beta chain) was captured in a study of T cells in Graves' hyperthyroidism and ophthalmopathy. Points from the study as a whole: With a median lead of roughly 6.2 months before onset, the model predicted ophthalmopathy.

The CDR3 is 13 amino acids. CDR1 SQVTM and CDR2 ANQGSEA come from the germline V gene. Exclusions: uncontrolled infection, other autoimmune disease, pregnancy, lactation. Of note for this clonotype: Its target is not known. A much more abundant neighbour one base away suggests this may be a read error.

Researchers took RNA transcripts and amplified the TCR beta CDR3 regions from them. A set of HTBI primers served as the primers for a first-round RT-PCR of the TCR CDR3. Each CDR3 protein gets one entry after TCRdb re-called the multiplex PCR reads with MiXCR. The sample has 400,000 to 600,000 distinct CDR3 sequences, roughly 20% seen once. The TCR comes from a man aged 18-30 years with Graves' hyperthyroidism. The chain joins TRBV29-1 to TRBJ2-2; 8 bases are shared with TRBD2. Material: blood. This CDR3 is CIGRGSMTGELFF. The CDR3 DNA reads as TGCATCGGGAGGGGATCCATGACCGGGGAGCTGTTTTTT.